These 16 T cell receptor beta chains were all obtained from the same sample, sequenced in a study of OX40 agonist ivuxolimab in advanced cancers. Assay: immunoSEQ multiplex PCR; the TCRdb copy retains only in-frame clones and omits some. The sample comprises tens of thousands of clones, about 88% of which are singletons, and 13% to 15% rests with the top ten. This material consisted of CD4+ or CD8+ T cells sorted from blood, taken in a trial of the OX40 agonist ivuxolimab. The receptors here all came from an adult with an advanced solid tumor such as melanoma, head and neck, liver or kidney cancer.

The chain recombines TRBV19 with TRBJ2-7, with 7 bases identical to TRBD2. The V segment lost 4 bases and the J segment 5 bases; nucleotides outside the gene matches: 5. The CDR3 has 13 amino acids. Germline V gives CDR1 LNHDA, CDR2 SQIVND (reference sequence). The CDR3 loop reads CASSRGGINEQYF. CDR3 nucleotide sequence: TGTGCCAGTAGTAGGGGGGGGATCAACGAGCAGTACTTC.

The chain's CDR3 is CASSDRGRFMNTEAFF. DNA of the CDR3: TGTGCCAGCAGTGACAGGGGAAGATTCATGAACACTGAAGCTTTCTTT. The chain uses TRBV6-1 and TRBJ1-1, with D maybe TRBD1 (6 bases). Trimming took 3 bases from V and 0 from J, leaving 14 bases between them. Germline values: CDR1 MNHNS, CDR2 SASEGT. CDR3 length equals 16 residues.

In its sample, this clone was seen a few times. The CDR3 DNA sequence: TGCGCCAGCAGCGCGACAACAGGGACCAAAAACATTCAGTACTTC. It is translated as CASSATTGTKNIQYF. V gene TRBV5-1 combines with J gene TRBJ2-4; tentative D call: TRBD1 (6 bases). Germline assignment: CDR1 SGHRS and CDR2 YFSETQ. The CDR3 runs 15 residues. The V end was cut by 4 bases, the J end by 2 bases, with 13 bases between.

This clone is labeled as medium-sized (0.01 to 0.1%). This chain links TRBV6-5 with TRBJ2-7, with TRBD2 identical over 9 bases. The germline V gene has CDR1 MNHEY and CDR2 SVGAGI. The CDR3 loop spans 13 amino acids. V shed 10 bases and J 3 bases; nucleotides not matched to a gene: 7. The CDR3 DNA follows: TGTGCCACCAGCGGGGGGCTGGACTACGAGCAGTACTTC. It codes for CATSGGLDYEQYF.

The chain uses TRBV4-1 and TRBJ1-4; D ambiguous. V shed 0 bases and J shed 0 bases, with 14 bases lying between them. Looked up from germline, CDR1 is MGHRA and CDR2 is YSYEKL. This CDR3 region has 18 residues. CDR3 nucleotides: TGCGCCAGCAGCCAAGACTCGCTCTCGTGGGCAACTAATGAAAAACTGTTTTTT. This gives the protein CASSQDSLSWATNEKLFF.

This sequence joins TRBV19 and TRBJ2-7; the D is unclear. The CDR3 is 13 residues long. CDR1 and CDR2 from the germline V gene are LNHDA and SQIVND (reference sequence). With 3 bases removed from V and 0 bases from J, the gap between germline ends came to 6 bases. CDR3 DNA sequence: TGTGCCAGTAGTATCCAGAGCTCCTACGAGCAGTACTTC. This translates into CASSIQSSYEQYF.

This chain uses TRBV19 with TRBJ2-1; TRBD1 matches 8 bases. Germline CDR1 reads LNHDA; CDR2 reads SQIVND (reference sequence). The CDR3 sequence is 16 residues long. V was clipped by 5 bases and J by 3 bases; unmatched bases: 9. CDR3 amino acids: CASSSLDRGDYNEQFF. In DNA, the CDR3 is TGTGCCAGTAGTTCGCTTGACAGGGGAGACTACAATGAGCAGTTCTTC.

V and J are TRBV9 and TRBJ1-2; D may be TRBD1 (6 bases). The CDR3 consists of 16 residues. Trimming cost V 1 base and J 3 bases, with 16 bases left between them. Germline loops: CDR1 SGDLS, CDR2 YYNGEE. DNA for the CDR3: TGTGCCAGCAGCGTAATCTCCGTGGGGGCGGACTATGGCTACACCTTC. Amino acids: CASSVISVGADYGYTF.

This clone was recorded a few times. The chain combines TRBV30 with TRBJ1-6; D is unresolved. V was pared by 0 bases and J by 8 bases, with 11 bases between. Germline V CDR1 and CDR2: GTSNPN, SVGIG (reference sequence). The CDR3 length is 14 residues. The DNA for the CDR3 is TGTGCCTGGAGTGTAAATGAGGAGTATTCACCCCTCCACTTT. Its protein product is CAWSVNEEYSPLHF.

This chain connects TRBV23-1 to TRBJ1-5; 8 positions match TRBD1. TRBV23-1 is assigned to the ORF class and has an uncertain function. V dropped 2 bases and J dropped 9; count of bases not matched to a gene: 9. The CDR3 runs 15 residues. This chain's CDR3 is CASSQSDRGLLPQHF. In nucleotides, the CDR3 is TGCGCCAGCAGTCAAAGTGACAGGGGTCTGTTGCCCCAGCATTTT.

Here the CDR3 reads CASSGREGIVTEAFF. The DNA of the CDR3 is TGTGCCAGTAGTGGAAGGGAGGGGATCGTCACTGAAGCTTTCTTT. V and J are TRBV19 and TRBJ1-1; maybe TRBD1 (5 bases). Germline assignment: CDR1 LNHDA and CDR2 SQIVND (reference sequence). CDR3 length equals 15 residues. Trimming shortened V by 5 bases and J by 4 bases, and 17 bases separated the two germline ends.

The chain is built from TRBV5-6 and TRBJ1-2; D is ambiguous. This CDR3 has 15 residues. Germline V gives CDR1 SGHDT, CDR2 YYEEEE. The V end lost 0 bases, the J end lost 6 bases, and 15 bases lay between the germline ends. CDR3 residues: CASSLEANRVNGYTF. CDR3 in DNA: TGTGCCAGCAGCTTGGAGGCAAATCGGGTAAATGGCTACACCTTC.

V gene TRBV5-6 combines with J gene TRBJ2-7, with 7 bases fitting TRBD2. Germline trimming cut 3 bases from V and 1 base from J; bases unmatched to any gene: 1. Per germline, CDR1 SGHDT and CDR2 YYEEEE. The CDR3 is 13 amino acids. Here the CDR3 reads CASSWGGSYEQYF. For the CDR3, the DNA is TGTGCCAGCAGCTGGGGGGGTTCCTACGAGCAGTACTTC.

V gene TRBV7-8 combines with J gene TRBJ1-1, with unresolved D. V was clipped by 3 bases and J by 5 bases, with 13 bases between them. Germline values: CDR1 SGHVS, CDR2 FQNEAQ. The CDR3 length is 14 residues. CDR3 region: CASSLGSGVTEAFF. The CDR3 region has the DNA TGTGCCAGCAGCTTGGGTTCCGGGGTGACTGAAGCTTTCTTT.

The rearrangement joins TRBV2 to TRBJ2-7, with 7 bases lining up with TRBD1. Germline CDR1 reads SNHLY; CDR2 reads FYNNEI. V dropped 6 bases and J dropped 0; count of bases not matched to a gene: 8. The CDR3 extends over 15 amino acids. CDR3 sequence (DNA): TGTGCCAGCAGCAGACAGGGCCCCAACTCCTACGAGCAGTACTTC. Amino acid sequence: CASSRQGPNSYEQYF.

As DNA, the CDR3 is TGTGCCAGCAGCGGCGACTGGATCTATGGCTACACCTTC. Translation: CASSGDWIYGYTF. The rearrangement joins TRBV6-5 to TRBJ1-2; D ambiguous. V lost 6 bases and J lost 4, with 12 bases in between. The CDR3 totals 13 residues. CDR1 and CDR2 (germline): MNHEY, SVGAGI.